This T cell receptor (beta chain) was profiled in a study of cytomegalovirus exposure and HLA in healthy donors. Study results and limitations: Later analysis revealed greater clonal expansion in HLA-associated TCR beta chains than in equally common others. A later analysis by the authors found several of the most significant clusters apparently linked to common viral pathogens.

Concerning this clone: What it binds is not known.

Primers: 60 Vbeta forward and 13 Jbeta reverse. As processed by the authors: It was a later analysis that counted approximately 81 million unique TCR beta chains, of which around 11 million were shared. The protocol was immunoSEQ multiplex PCR, while the TCRdb copy is restricted to in-frame clones and leaves out a portion. Clonal size and the V and J genes are those of that table, whereas D and trimming came from the DNA. Here the sample spans about 130,000 clones, 84% being singletons. Trimming at V came to 4 bases and at J to 4 bases, leaving 8 bases not matched to a gene. The germline gives CDR1 MDHEN, CDR2 SYDVKM. This CDR3 has 15 amino acids.

The TCR sequence derives from a man aged 50-59 years in good health and CMV-seronegative. V gene TRBV28 combines with J gene TRBJ2-7; 9 nucleotides line up with TRBD1. Specimen: PBMCs. The CDR3 here is CASSSHGTGRYEQYF. The CDR3 nucleotides are TGTGCCAGCAGTTCGCACGGGACAGGGAGGTACGAGCAGTACTTC.